The present T cell receptor beta chain was sequenced within a study of blood T cell repertoires in COVID-19. Study overall: The analysed material was cDNA or gDNA that came from T cells, B-cell-depleted T cells, or PBMCs.

The germline V and J ends were trimmed by 3 bases and 8 bases, with 13 bases remaining between them. This CDR3 comprises 13 residues. CDR1 is MNHEY and CDR2 is SVGAGI in the germline V gene. Original data processing: Amplification from reference gene primers served as the basis for estimated nucleated cell counts. The protocol was immunoSEQ multiplex PCR, while the TCRdb copy is restricted to in-frame clones and leaves out a portion. The DNA was the basis for D and trimming; V, J and clone size are from that table. The sample has hundreds of thousands of clones, roughly 88% seen once; the top ten hold roughly 30%.

The receptor was isolated from a man in his forties with acute or convalescent COVID-19. Sequenced: peripheral blood. The V and J genes are TRBV6-5 and TRBJ1-1; possible D gene TRBD1, 5 bases. This chain's CDR3 is CASSYSTRGEAFF. In DNA, the CDR3 is TGTGCCAGCAGTTATTCCACACGGGGGGAAGCTTTCTTT.